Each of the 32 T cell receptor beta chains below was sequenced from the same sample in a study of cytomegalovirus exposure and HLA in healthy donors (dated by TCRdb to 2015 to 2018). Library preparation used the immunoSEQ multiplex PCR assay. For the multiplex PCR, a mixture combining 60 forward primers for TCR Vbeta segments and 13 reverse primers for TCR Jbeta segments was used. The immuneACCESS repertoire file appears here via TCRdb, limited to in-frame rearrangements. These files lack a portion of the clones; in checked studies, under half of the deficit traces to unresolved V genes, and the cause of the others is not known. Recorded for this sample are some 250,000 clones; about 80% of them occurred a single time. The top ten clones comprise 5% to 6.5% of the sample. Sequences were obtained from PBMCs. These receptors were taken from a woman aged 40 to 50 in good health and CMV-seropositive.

The CDR3 region is CASSEYRGNEQYF. The CDR3 DNA is TGTGCCAGCAGTGAATATCGGGGGAACGAGCAGTACTTC. The J gene is TRBJ2-7, the V gene TRBV25-1, with D perhaps TRBD2 (6 bases). CDR3 size: 13 residues. Germline lookup yields CDR1 MGHDK and CDR2 SYGVNS. Trimming took off 0 bases at V and 5 bases at J, with 8 bases between the two ends.

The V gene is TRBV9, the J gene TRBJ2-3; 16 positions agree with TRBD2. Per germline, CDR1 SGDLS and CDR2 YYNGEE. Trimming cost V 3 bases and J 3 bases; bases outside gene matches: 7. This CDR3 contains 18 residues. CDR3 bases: TGTGCCAGCAGCGCCGGGACTAGCGGGGGGGCGGTGACAGATACGCAGTATTTT. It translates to CASSAGTSGGAVTDTQYF.

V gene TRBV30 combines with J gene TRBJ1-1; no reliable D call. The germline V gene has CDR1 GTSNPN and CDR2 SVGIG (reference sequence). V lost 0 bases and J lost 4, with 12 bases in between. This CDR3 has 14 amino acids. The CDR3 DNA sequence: TGTGCCTGGAGTGTGATCCAGGAGGGCACTGAAGCTTTCTTT. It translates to CAWSVIQEGTEAFF.

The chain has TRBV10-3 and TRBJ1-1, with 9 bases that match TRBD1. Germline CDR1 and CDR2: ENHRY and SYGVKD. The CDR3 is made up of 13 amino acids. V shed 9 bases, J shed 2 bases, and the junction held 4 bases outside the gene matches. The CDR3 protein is CAITGGLNTEAFF. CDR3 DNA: TGTGCCATAACAGGGGGCCTCAACACTGAAGCTTTCTTT.

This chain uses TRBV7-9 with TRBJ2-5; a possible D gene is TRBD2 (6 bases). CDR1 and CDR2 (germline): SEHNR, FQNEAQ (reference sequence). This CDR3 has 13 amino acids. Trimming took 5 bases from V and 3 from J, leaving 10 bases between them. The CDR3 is CASSPWEEETQYF. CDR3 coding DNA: TGTGCCAGCAGCCCCTGGGAGGAAGAGACCCAGTACTTC.

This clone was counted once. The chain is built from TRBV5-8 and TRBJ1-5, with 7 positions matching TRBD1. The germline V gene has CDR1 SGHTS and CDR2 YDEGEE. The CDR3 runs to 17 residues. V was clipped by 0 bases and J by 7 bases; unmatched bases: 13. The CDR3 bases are TGTGCCAGCAGCTTGGTGTTCGACAGGGCCTCGAAACAGCCCCAGCATTTT. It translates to CASSLVFDRASKQPQHF.

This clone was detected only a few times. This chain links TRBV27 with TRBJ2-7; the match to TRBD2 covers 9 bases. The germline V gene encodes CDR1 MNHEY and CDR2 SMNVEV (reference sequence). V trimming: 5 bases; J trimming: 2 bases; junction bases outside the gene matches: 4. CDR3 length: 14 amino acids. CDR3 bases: TGTGCCAGCAGTCTCCAGCGGGGGGCCTACGAGCAGTACTTC. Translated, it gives CASSLQRGAYEQYF.

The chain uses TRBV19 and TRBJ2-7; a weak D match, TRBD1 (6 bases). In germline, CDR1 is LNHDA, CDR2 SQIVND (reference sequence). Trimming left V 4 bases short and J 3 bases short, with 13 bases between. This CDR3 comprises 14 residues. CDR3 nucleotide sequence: TGTGCCAGTAGTACTAGGACAGACAGCTACGAGCAGTACTTC. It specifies CASSTRTDSYEQYF.

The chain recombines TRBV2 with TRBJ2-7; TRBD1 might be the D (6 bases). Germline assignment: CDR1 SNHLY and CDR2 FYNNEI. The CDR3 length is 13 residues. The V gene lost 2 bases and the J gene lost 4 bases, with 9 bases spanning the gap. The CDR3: CASSEKGVYEQYF. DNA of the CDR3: TGTGCCAGCAGTGAAAAGGGGGTGTACGAGCAGTACTTC.

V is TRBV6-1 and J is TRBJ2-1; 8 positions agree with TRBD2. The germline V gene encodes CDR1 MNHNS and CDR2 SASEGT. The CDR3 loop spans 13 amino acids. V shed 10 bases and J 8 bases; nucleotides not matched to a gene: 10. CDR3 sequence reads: CATREGGMYEQFF. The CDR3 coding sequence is TGTGCCACCCGGGAGGGGGGAATGTATGAGCAGTTCTTC.

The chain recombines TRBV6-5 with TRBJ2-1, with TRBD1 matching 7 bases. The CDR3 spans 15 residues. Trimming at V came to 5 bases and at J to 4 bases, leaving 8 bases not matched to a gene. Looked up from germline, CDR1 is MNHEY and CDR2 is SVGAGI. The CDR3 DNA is TGTGCCAGCAGTCCCGGGACAGCGAATTACAATGAGCAGTTCTTC. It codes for CASSPGTANYNEQFF.

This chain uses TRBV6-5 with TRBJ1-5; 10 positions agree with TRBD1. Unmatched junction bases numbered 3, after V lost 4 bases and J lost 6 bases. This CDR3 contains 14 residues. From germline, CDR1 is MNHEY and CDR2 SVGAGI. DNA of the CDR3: TGTGCCAGCAGTTCCGGGACAGGGGTTCAGCCCCAGCATTTT. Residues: CASSSGTGVQPQHF.

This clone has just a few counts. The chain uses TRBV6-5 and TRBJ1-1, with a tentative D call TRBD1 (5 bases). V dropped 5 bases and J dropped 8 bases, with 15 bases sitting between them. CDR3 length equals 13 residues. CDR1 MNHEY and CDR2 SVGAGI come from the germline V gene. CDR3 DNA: TGTGCCAGCAGTCAAACAGACGGGGGGGAAGCTTTCTTT. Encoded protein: CASSQTDGGEAFF.

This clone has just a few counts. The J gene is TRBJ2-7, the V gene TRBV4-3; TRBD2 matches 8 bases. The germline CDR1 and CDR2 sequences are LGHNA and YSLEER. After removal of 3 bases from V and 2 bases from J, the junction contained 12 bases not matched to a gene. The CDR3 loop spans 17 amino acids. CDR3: CASSHERETRVTYEQYF. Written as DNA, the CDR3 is TGCGCCAGCAGCCATGAGCGGGAGACGAGGGTAACCTACGAGCAGTACTTC.

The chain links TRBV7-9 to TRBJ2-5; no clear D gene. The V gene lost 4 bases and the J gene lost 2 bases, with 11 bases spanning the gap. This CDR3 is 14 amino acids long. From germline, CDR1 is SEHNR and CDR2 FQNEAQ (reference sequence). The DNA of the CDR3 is TGTGCCAGCAGCTCACCCCGCAGACAAGAGACCCAGTACTTC. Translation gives CASSSPRRQETQYF.

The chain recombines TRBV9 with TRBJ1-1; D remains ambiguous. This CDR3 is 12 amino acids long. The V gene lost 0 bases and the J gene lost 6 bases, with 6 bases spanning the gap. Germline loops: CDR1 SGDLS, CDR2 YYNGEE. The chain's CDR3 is CASSVVNSEAFF. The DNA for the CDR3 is TGTGCCAGCAGCGTAGTAAACTCTGAAGCTTTCTTT.

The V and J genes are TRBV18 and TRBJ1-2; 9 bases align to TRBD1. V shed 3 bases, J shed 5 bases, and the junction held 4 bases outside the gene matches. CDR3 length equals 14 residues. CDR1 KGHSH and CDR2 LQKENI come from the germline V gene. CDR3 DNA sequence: TGTGCCAGCTCACCCTCGGACAGGGGTTATGGCTACACCTTC. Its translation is CASSPSDRGYGYTF.

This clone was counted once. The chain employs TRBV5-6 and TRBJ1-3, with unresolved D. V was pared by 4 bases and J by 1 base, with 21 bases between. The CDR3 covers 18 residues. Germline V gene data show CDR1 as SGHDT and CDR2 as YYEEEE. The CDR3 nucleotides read TGTGCCAGCAGCCGGAGAGGGTATCTGAAACAGTCTGGAAACACCATATATTTT. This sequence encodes CASSRRGYLKQSGNTIYF.

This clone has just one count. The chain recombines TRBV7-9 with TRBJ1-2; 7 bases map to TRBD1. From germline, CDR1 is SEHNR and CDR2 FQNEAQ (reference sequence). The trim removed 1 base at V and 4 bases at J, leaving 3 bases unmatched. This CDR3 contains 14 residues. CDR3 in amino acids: CASSLVGQTYGYTF. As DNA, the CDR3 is TGTGCCAGCAGCTTAGTGGGACAGACCTATGGCTACACCTTC.

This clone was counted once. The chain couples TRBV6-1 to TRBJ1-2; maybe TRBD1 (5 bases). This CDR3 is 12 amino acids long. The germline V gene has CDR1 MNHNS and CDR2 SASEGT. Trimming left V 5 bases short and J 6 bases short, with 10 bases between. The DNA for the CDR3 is TGTGCCAGCAGTTCCCTGGGGCATGGCTACACCTTC. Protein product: CASSSLGHGYTF.

Written as DNA, the CDR3 is TGTGCCAGCTCACCAGTCCGAACTAGCGGGAGGTCCTACGAGCAGTACTTC. Amino acid sequence: CASSPVRTSGRSYEQYF. This sequence joins TRBV18 and TRBJ2-7; 12 nucleotides line up with TRBD2. This CDR3 has 17 amino acids. After removal of 2 bases from V and 1 base from J, the junction contained 6 bases not matched to a gene. The germline V gene has CDR1 KGHSH and CDR2 LQKENI.

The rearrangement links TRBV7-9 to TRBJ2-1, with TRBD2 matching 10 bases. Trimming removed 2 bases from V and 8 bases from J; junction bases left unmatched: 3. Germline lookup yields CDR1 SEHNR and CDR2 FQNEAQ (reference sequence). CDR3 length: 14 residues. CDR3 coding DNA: TGTGCCAGCAGCTTAAGCGGGGGGGCCCATGAGCAGTTCTTC. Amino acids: CASSLSGGAHEQFF.

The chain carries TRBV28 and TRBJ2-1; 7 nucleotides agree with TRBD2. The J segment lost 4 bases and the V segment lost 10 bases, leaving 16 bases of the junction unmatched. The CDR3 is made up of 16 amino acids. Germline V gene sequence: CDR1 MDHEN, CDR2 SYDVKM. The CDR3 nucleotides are TGTGCCAAGGGACTACGGAATGGGTCCGCGTACAATGAGCAGTTCTTC. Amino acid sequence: CAKGLRNGSAYNEQFF.

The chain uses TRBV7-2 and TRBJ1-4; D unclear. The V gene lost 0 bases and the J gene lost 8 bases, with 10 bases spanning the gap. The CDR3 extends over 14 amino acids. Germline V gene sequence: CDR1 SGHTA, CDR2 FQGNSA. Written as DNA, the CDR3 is TGTGCCAGCAGCTTAGCTGCGGGGTGGGAAAAACTGTTTTTT. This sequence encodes CASSLAAGWEKLFF.

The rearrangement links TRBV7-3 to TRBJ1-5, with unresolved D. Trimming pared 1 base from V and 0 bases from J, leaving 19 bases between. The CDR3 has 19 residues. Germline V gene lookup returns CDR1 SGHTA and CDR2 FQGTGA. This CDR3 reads CASSLKDYPLGYSNQPQHF. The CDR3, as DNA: TGTGCCAGCAGCTTAAAGGATTATCCCCTAGGCTATAGCAATCAGCCCCAGCATTTT.

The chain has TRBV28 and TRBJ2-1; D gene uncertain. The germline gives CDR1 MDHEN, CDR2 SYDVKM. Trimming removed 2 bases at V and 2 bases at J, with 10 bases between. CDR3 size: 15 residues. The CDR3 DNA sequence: TGTGCCAGCAGTTTACTGTCCCCTACCTACAATGAGCAGTTCTTC. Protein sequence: CASSLLSPTYNEQFF.

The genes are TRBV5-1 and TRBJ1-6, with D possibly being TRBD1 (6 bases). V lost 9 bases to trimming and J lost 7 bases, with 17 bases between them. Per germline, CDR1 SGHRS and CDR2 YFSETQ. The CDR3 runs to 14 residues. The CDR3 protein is CATGRGADNSPLHF. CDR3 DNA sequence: TGCGCCACCGGACGGGGGGCTGACAATTCACCCCTCCACTTT.

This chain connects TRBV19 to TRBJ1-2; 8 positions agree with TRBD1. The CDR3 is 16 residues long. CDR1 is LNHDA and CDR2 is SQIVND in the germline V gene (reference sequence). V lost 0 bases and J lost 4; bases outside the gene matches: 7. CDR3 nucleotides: TGTGCCAGTAGTATAGATCAAGCAGGGGGCGCCTATGGCTACACCTTC. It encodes CASSIDQAGGAYGYTF.

The CDR3 bases are TGTGCCAGCAATGTAGACAGGTTAAATGAAAAACTGTTTTTT. Translation gives CASNVDRLNEKLFF. The chain uses TRBV6-1 and TRBJ1-4, with D maybe TRBD1 (6 bases). The length of the CDR3 is 14 residues. With 7 bases removed from V and 5 bases from J, the gap between germline ends came to 14 bases. From germline, CDR1 is MNHNS and CDR2 SASEGT.

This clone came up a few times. Here the CDR3 DNA reads TGCAGCGTTGGAGTCAGGGGGAGTGAGAACACTGAAGCTTTCTTT. Protein sequence: CSVGVRGSENTEAFF. The gene calls are TRBV29-1 and TRBJ1-1; 7 bases map to TRBD1. Trimming removed 4 bases from V and 1 base from J; junction bases left unmatched: 9. CDR3 size: 15 residues. Germline assignment: CDR1 SQVTM and CDR2 ANQGSEA.

The CDR3 DNA sequence: TGTGCCAGCAGCACCTCCCCCTTGACTGTGAACCAAGAGACCCAGTACTTC. As protein: CASSTSPLTVNQETQYF. The chain has TRBV7-3 and TRBJ2-5; D unresolved. This CDR3 has 17 amino acids. V lost 5 bases, J lost 0 bases, and 19 bases lay in between. The germline gives CDR1 SGHTA, CDR2 FQGTGA.

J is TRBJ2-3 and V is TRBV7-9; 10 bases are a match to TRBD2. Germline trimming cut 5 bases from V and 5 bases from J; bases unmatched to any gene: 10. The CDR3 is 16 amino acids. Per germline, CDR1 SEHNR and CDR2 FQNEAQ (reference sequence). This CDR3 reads CASSRTSGTRGDTQYF. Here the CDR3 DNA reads TGTGCCAGCAGCAGAACTAGCGGGACACGAGGAGATACGCAGTATTTT.